Presented here are 7 T cell receptor beta chains from one specimen sequenced in a study of T-cell memory formation after mild COVID-19 (dated by TCRdb to the early 2020s). Library generation was performed with 5' RACE. The run used an Illumina NovaSeq 6000. TCRdb reanalyzed the raw reads on its own, using fastp at Q25 for trimming and MiXCR for clone calling, and kept in-frame beta chains. Rows with one shared CDR3 protein collapse into an entry with the most common genes and DNA. In this sample the table shows tens of thousands of distinct CDR3 sequences, less than 15% of which occur a single time. The ten largest clonotypes hold under 45% of the sample. The sequenced material came from PBMCs or a T cell subset sorted from them (not recorded which). These receptors originate from a man between 18 and 35 years old who had mild COVID-19 (a few samples of this study predate the infection). The sample titles of this study are shuffled in the database, so cell type and time point are left out; the donor was told from shared clones.

J is TRBJ2-1 and V is TRBV5-4; TRBD2 might be the D (6 bases). The CDR3 extends over 11 amino acids. The V end lost 5 bases, the J end lost 9 bases, and 9 bases lay between the germline ends. Germline CDR1 SGHNT, CDR2 YYREEE (reference sequence). CDR3 in DNA: TGTGCCAGCAGTCGGGACTCTGAGCAGTTCTTC. Its protein product is CASSRDSEQFF. The complete variable domain, with remaining parts taken from reference TRBV5-4 and TRBJ2-1, reads ETGVTQSPTHLIKTRGQQVTLRCSSQSGHNTVSWYQQALGQGPQFIFQYYREEENGRGNFPPRFSGLQFPNYSSELNVNALELDDSALYLCASSRDSEQFFGPGTRLTVL.

This clonotype was detected only a few times. The chain recombines TRBV27 with TRBJ1-6; D not resolved. V dropped 2 bases and J dropped 2 bases, with 10 bases sitting between them. This CDR3 spans 16 amino acids. Looked up from germline, CDR1 is MNHEY and CDR2 is SMNVEV (reference sequence). CDR3: CASSLRGLTYNSPLHF. Written as DNA, the CDR3 is TGTGCCAGCAGTTTACGTGGGTTAACCTATAATTCACCCCTCCACTTT.

The rearrangement uses TRBV5-4 and TRBJ2-7, with D possibly TRBD1 on 5 matching bases. This CDR3 contains 14 residues. The germline V and J ends were trimmed by 0 bases and 7 bases, with 14 bases remaining between them. Germline V gives CDR1 SGHNT, CDR2 YYREEE (reference sequence). The CDR3 region has the DNA TGTGCCAGCAGCTTGGAGGGAACAGGAAGGGAGCAGTACTTC. Its translation: CASSLEGTGREQYF.

The gene calls are TRBV7-2 and TRBJ2-7; D gene ambiguous. The CDR3 has 13 residues. CDR1 and CDR2 (germline): SGHTA, FQGNSA. Trimming cost V 4 bases and J 4 bases, with 11 bases left between them. The CDR3 loop is CASSSVELYEQYF. Here the CDR3 DNA reads TGTGCCAGCAGCTCAGTGGAGCTTTACGAGCAGTACTTC.

The chain combines TRBV29-1 with TRBJ1-4, with 7 bases that match TRBD1. Germline loops: CDR1 SQVTM, CDR2 ANQGSEA. The CDR3 loop spans 14 amino acids. Trimming cost V 7 bases and J 8 bases; bases outside gene matches: 13. The CDR3 is CSGSGTVESEKLFF. CDR3 nucleotides: TGCAGCGGCTCCGGGACAGTCGAGTCGGAAAAACTGTTTTTT.

The CDR3 loop reads CASSPPDSYGYTF. The CDR3 nucleotides read TGTGCCAGCAGTCCCCCCGACAGTTATGGCTACACCTTC. The V and J genes are TRBV3-1 and TRBJ1-2; maybe TRBD1 (5 bases). Trimming shortened V by 6 bases and J by 5 bases, and 13 bases separated the two germline ends. Germline V CDR1 and CDR2: LGHDT, YNNKEL (reference sequence). The CDR3 covers 13 residues. Complete variable domain (other parts from reference TRBV3-1 and TRBJ1-2): DTAVSQTPKYLVTQMGNDKSIKCEQNLGHDTMYWYKQDSKKFLKIMFSYNNKELIINETVPNRFSPKSPDKAHLNLHINSLELGDSAVYFCASSPPDSYGYTFGSGTRLTVV.

This clonotype was found a few times. The chain employs TRBV4-1 and TRBJ1-2; 9 bases are shared with TRBD1. J gave up 4 bases and V 6 bases, and 6 bases lay outside the gene matches. The CDR3 is made up of 14 amino acids. Germline loops: CDR1 MGHRA, CDR2 YSYEKL. CDR3 DNA: TGCGCCAGCAGGCCACCGGGACAGGGCTATGGCTACACCTTC. Protein product: CASRPPGQGYGYTF.